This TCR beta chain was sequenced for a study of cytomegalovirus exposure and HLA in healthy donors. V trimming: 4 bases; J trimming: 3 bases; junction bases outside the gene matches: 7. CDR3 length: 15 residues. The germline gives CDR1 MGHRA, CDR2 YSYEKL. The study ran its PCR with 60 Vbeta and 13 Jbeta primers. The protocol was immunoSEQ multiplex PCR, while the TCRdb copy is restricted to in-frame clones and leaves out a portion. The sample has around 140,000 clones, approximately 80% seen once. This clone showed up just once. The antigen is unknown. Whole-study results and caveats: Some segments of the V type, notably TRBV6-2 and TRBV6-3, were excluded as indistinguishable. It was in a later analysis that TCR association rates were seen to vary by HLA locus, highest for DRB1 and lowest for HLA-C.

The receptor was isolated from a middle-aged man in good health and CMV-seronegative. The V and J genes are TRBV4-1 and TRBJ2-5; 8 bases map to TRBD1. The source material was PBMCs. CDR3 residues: CASSRPDRDEETQYF. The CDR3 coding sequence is TGCGCCAGCAGCCGGCCGGACAGGGATGAAGAGACCCAGTACTTC.